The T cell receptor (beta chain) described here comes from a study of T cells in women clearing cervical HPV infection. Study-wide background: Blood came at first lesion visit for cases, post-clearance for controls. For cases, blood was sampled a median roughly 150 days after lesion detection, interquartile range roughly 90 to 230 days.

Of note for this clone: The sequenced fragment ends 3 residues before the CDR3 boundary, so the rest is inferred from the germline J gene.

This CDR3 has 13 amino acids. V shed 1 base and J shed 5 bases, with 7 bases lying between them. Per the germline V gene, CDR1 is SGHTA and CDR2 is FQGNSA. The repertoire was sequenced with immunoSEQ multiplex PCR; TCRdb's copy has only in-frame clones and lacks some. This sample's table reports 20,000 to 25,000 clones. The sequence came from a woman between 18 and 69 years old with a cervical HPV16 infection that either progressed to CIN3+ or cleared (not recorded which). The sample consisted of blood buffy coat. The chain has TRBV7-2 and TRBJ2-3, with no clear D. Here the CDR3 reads CASSLVNGDTQYF. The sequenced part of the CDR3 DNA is TGTGCCAGCAGCTTAGTAAACGGAGATACG.